Below, 32 T cell receptor beta chains from the same sample are listed, as sequenced in a study of cytomegalovirus exposure and HLA in healthy donors (dated by TCRdb to 2016 to 2017). The library was made by the immunoSEQ multiplex PCR assay. A mixture of 60 forward primers for TCR Vbeta segments and 13 reverse primers for TCR Jbeta segments was used in the multiplex PCR. This immuneACCESS table, as held by TCRdb, lists in-frame sequences with V and J called but not all clones. Of the missing ones, under half trace to an unresolved V gene in checked studies; the others have no known cause. Present in this sample are about 210,000 clones, 82% of which were seen just once. The ten largest clonotypes hold 6% of the sample. Material: PBMCs. These receptor sequences come from a man aged 40-49 years in good health and CMV-seropositive.

The chain has TRBV11-3 and TRBJ2-7, with D possibly matching TRBD1 (6 bases). The CDR3 extends over 14 amino acids. The V gene lost 5 bases and the J gene lost 0 bases, with 11 bases spanning the gap. Per germline, CDR1 SGHNT and CDR2 YENEEA. CDR3 sequence (DNA): TGTGCCAGCAGCCCTCGGACAGACTCCTACGAGCAGTACGTC. As protein: CASSPRTDSYEQYV.

The chain carries TRBV5-1 and TRBJ2-3; TRBD2 might be the D (5 bases). Per germline, CDR1 SGHRS and CDR2 YFSETQ. The CDR3 runs 13 residues. The germline V and J ends were trimmed by 0 bases and 4 bases, with 6 bases remaining between them. DNA for the CDR3: TGCGCCAGCAGCTTGGTGCGGGCAGATACGCAGTATTTT. Its protein is CASSLVRADTQYF.

The gene calls are TRBV18 and TRBJ2-1, with 10 positions matching TRBD2. CDR1 is KGHSH and CDR2 is LQKENI in the germline V gene. The CDR3 is 14 residues long. Losses at the gene ends were 3 bases for V and 15 bases for J; bases not matched to a gene: 11. This CDR3 reads CASSPLEKLAGWFF. CDR3 nucleotide sequence: TGTGCCAGCTCACCTCTAGAGAAACTAGCGGGGTGGTTCTTC.

This chain connects TRBV5-1 to TRBJ2-5, with 9 bases lining up with TRBD1. This CDR3 is built from 14 residues. Unmatched junction bases numbered 4, after V lost 3 bases and J lost 4 bases. Germline assignment: CDR1 SGHRS and CDR2 YFSETQ. The CDR3 region is CASSSLTGGETQYF. The CDR3 DNA is TGCGCCAGCAGCTCACTGACAGGGGGAGAGACCCAGTACTTC.

V usage is TRBV29-1 and J usage is TRBJ2-2; 7 bases match TRBD1. V was pared by 5 bases and J by 0 bases, with 3 bases of the junction left unmatched. CDR3 length: 14 amino acids. Germline CDR1 and CDR2: SQVTM and ANQGSEA. CDR3 nucleotides: TGCAGCGTTAGACAGGGAACGAACACCGGGGAGCTGTTTTTT. Encoded protein: CSVRQGTNTGELFF.

CDR3 nucleotide sequence: TGTGCCAGCAGTAGACTAGCGGGGTCTAATGAGCAGTTCTTC. Protein product: CASSRLAGSNEQFF. The chain employs TRBV6-4 and TRBJ2-1; 11 nucleotides align to TRBD2. V shed 5 bases and J 7 bases; nucleotides not matched to a gene: 4. The CDR3 has 14 residues. Germline loops: CDR1 MRHNA, CDR2 SNTAGT.

Only a few counts were recorded for this clone. The rearrangement uses TRBV4-1 and TRBJ1-2; D may be TRBD1 (5 bases). The CDR3 is made up of 14 amino acids. Germline V gene data show CDR1 as MGHRA and CDR2 as YSYEKL. Trimming removed 0 bases from V and 4 bases from J, with 9 bases in between. The CDR3 loop reads CASSQEDGGYGYTF. The DNA for the CDR3 is TGCGCCAGCAGCCAAGAGGACGGGGGCTATGGCTACACCTTC.

This clone appeared a few times. The chain couples TRBV7-9 to TRBJ2-1; no clear D. V dropped 5 bases and J dropped 9 bases, with 14 bases sitting between them. This CDR3 spans 13 amino acids. Germline V gives CDR1 SEHNR, CDR2 FQNEAQ (reference sequence). The CDR3 protein is CASSPSSKFEQFF. The CDR3, as DNA: TGTGCCAGCAGCCCCAGTTCGAAGTTTGAGCAGTTCTTC. Based on the CDR3 plus reference TRBV7-9 and TRBJ2-1, the full variable domain is DTGVSQNPRHKITKRGQNVTFRCDPISEHNRLYWYRQTLGQGPEFLTYFQNEAQLEKSRLLSDRFSAERPKGSFSTLEIQRTEQGDSAMYLCASSPSSKFEQFFGPGTRLTVL.

The V and J genes are TRBV5-4 and TRBJ2-2; 12 positions match TRBD2. V lost 3 bases, J lost 7 bases, and 10 bases stayed unmatched. The CDR3 spans 17 residues. Germline V gene data show CDR1 as SGHNT and CDR2 as YYREEE (reference sequence). In DNA, the CDR3 is TGTGCCAGCAGCTCGCTAGGACTAGCGGGAAAGCACGGGGAGCTGTTTTTT. Its translation: CASSSLGLAGKHGELFF. The entire variable domain, with the rest obtained from reference TRBV5-4 and TRBJ2-2, is as follows: ETGVTQSPTHLIKTRGQQVTLRCSSQSGHNTVSWYQQALGQGPQFIFQYYREEENGRGNFPPRFSGLQFPNYSSELNVNALELDDSALYLCASSSLGLAGKHGELFFGEGSRLTVL.

The gene calls are TRBV19 and TRBJ2-2; no clear D. Germline V lookup: CDR1 LNHDA, CDR2 SQIVND (reference sequence). The CDR3 contains 14 residues. Trimming removed 10 bases from V and 1 base from J, with 13 bases in between. CDR3 loop: CATSWQLNTGELFF. The CDR3 DNA reads TGTGCCACTTCTTGGCAGTTGAACACCGGGGAGCTGTTTTTT.

The rearrangement joins TRBV28 to TRBJ1-4, with TRBD1 identical over 8 bases. Per the germline V gene, CDR1 is MDHEN and CDR2 is SYDVKM. The CDR3 consists of 14 residues. Trimming took 9 bases from V and 4 from J; bases not matched to a gene: 7. CDR3 DNA sequence: TGTGCCAGTACTTCAGGGGGCGGTAATGAAAAACTGTTTTTT. As protein: CASTSGGGNEKLFF.

The chain's CDR3 is CASSLGSGTDTQYF. In DNA form, the CDR3 reads TGTGCCAGCAGCTTAGGAAGCGGCACAGATACGCAGTATTTT. The chain has TRBV13 and TRBJ2-3; no reliable D call. This CDR3 contains 14 residues. Trimming shortened V by 0 bases and J by 1 base, and 5 bases separated the two germline ends. The germline V gene encodes CDR1 PRHDT and CDR2 FYEKMQ (reference sequence).

The CDR3 reads CASSLNRDPNTEAFF. In DNA form, the CDR3 reads TGTGCCAGCAGCTTGAACAGGGACCCGAACACTGAAGCTTTCTTT. The J gene is TRBJ1-1, the V gene TRBV7-2; the D gene is possibly TRBD1 (6 bases). The CDR3 covers 15 residues. V dropped 3 bases and J dropped 1 base, with 12 bases sitting between them. Germline CDR1 reads SGHTA; CDR2 reads FQGNSA.

This clone has only one observation. The J gene is TRBJ2-2, the V gene TRBV29-1, with 14 bases that match TRBD2. CDR1 is SQVTM, CDR2 ANQGSEA, per germline. The CDR3 contains 17 residues. V was pared by 3 bases and J by 8 bases, with 11 bases of the junction left unmatched. The CDR3 protein is CSVEWSGLAGGPGELFF. The DNA for the CDR3 is TGCAGCGTTGAGTGGTCTGGACTAGCGGGAGGCCCTGGGGAGCTGTTTTTT.

This chain links TRBV14 with TRBJ1-6; 8 bases map to TRBD1. Trimming removed 4 bases from V and 6 bases from J; junction bases left unmatched: 8. Germline values: CDR1 SGHDN, CDR2 FVKESK. The CDR3 spans 16 residues. Here the CDR3 DNA reads TGTGCCAGCAGCCCCCCCCGGACAGGGCTTAATTCACCCCTCCACTTT. Residues: CASSPPRTGLNSPLHF.

Note on this clone: Within the sample, other DNA sequences also encode this same CDR3. This chain connects TRBV6-5 to TRBJ1-4; 8 nucleotides agree with TRBD1. Per the germline V gene, CDR1 is MNHEY and CDR2 is SVGAGI. The trim removed 6 bases at V and 5 bases at J, leaving 2 bases unmatched. CDR3 length: 13 amino acids. The CDR3 DNA sequence: TGTGCCAGCAGAGGACAGGGAAATGAAAAACTGTTTTTT. It encodes CASRGQGNEKLFF.

There are a few counts of this clone. The chain combines TRBV6-1 with TRBJ2-3; 7 nucleotides agree with TRBD2. V dropped 2 bases and J dropped 8; count of bases not matched to a gene: 4. This CDR3 spans 13 amino acids. The germline CDR1 and CDR2 sequences are MNHNS and SASEGT. CDR3 in DNA: TGTGCCAGCAGTGAACAGCGGGACGGTACGCAGTATTTT. Amino acids: CASSEQRDGTQYF.

The chain links TRBV29-1 to TRBJ2-5; TRBD1 matches at 10 bases. Judging by the DNA end, TRBJ2-7 fits better; the J call may be wrong. Germline V gene lookup returns CDR1 SQVTM and CDR2 ANQGSEA. The CDR3 sequence is 12 residues long. The CDR3 protein is CSVGQGSYEQYF. As DNA, the CDR3 is TGCAGCGTGGGACAGGGGAGCTACGAGCAGTACTTC.

The chain has TRBV4-1 and TRBJ1-4, with 8 bases aligning to TRBD1. There are 17 residues in the CDR3. Per germline, CDR1 MGHRA and CDR2 YSYEKL. V shed 1 base, J shed 3 bases, and the junction held 7 bases outside the gene matches. The CDR3 loop reads CASSQVEQGAANEKLFF. The CDR3, as DNA: TGCGCCAGCAGCCAAGTCGAGCAGGGGGCGGCTAATGAAAAACTGTTTTTT.

The rearrangement uses TRBV30 and TRBJ2-5, with 12 bases fitting TRBD2. Losses at the gene ends were 5 bases for V and 11 bases for J; bases not matched to a gene: 9. The CDR3 sequence is 13 residues long. Germline loops: CDR1 GTSNPN, CDR2 SVGIG (reference sequence). The CDR3 reads CAWLAGGPREQYF. In DNA form, the CDR3 reads TGTGCCTGGCTAGCGGGAGGGCCGAGGGAGCAGTACTTC.

The chain couples TRBV7-9 to TRBJ2-2; 10 bases are shared with TRBD1. The CDR3 has 13 amino acids. V lost 9 bases and J lost 4; bases outside the gene matches: 2. Germline V lookup: CDR1 SEHNR, CDR2 FQNEAQ (reference sequence). CDR3 sequence: CASGTGATGELFF. The CDR3 bases are TGTGCCAGTGGGACAGGGGCCACCGGGGAGCTGTTTTTT.

The gene calls are TRBV7-3 and TRBJ2-1; 9 bases map to TRBD1. Germline V gene lookup returns CDR1 SGHTA and CDR2 FQGTGA. The V and J ends lost 4 bases and 4 bases, in that order; junction bases with no gene match: 8. The CDR3 consists of 16 residues. The CDR3 sequence: CASSSRGGTGYNEQFF. As DNA, the CDR3 is TGTGCCAGCAGCTCTCGAGGGGGGACAGGGTACAATGAGCAGTTCTTC.

The rearrangement links TRBV5-1 to TRBJ1-1, with 8 nucleotides matching TRBD1. Germline CDR1 reads SGHRS; CDR2 reads YFSETQ. The CDR3 is made up of 16 amino acids. V lost 1 base and J lost 3; bases outside the gene matches: 8. The CDR3 region is CASSLSGGARDTEAFF. CDR3 nucleotides: TGCGCCAGCAGCTTGTCAGGGGGCGCGAGGGACACTGAAGCTTTCTTT. Together with reference TRBV5-1 and TRBJ1-1, the CDR3 gives the full variable domain: KAGVTQTPRYLIKTRGQQVTLSCSPISGHRSVSWYQQTPGQGLQFLFEYFSETQRNKGNFPGRFSGRQFSNSRSEMNVSTLELGDSALYLCASSLSGGARDTEAFFGQGTRLTVV.

A single count supports this clone. The chain couples TRBV9 to TRBJ2-4; TRBD1 matches 9 bases. CDR1 SGDLS and CDR2 YYNGEE come from the germline V gene. There are 15 residues in the CDR3. J lost 7 bases, V lost 4 bases, and 9 bases had no gene match. The CDR3 reads CASSRGQGGLNIQYF. The CDR3 DNA reads as TGTGCCAGCAGCCGGGGACAGGGAGGTTTGAACATTCAGTACTTC.

This chain's CDR3 is CASSEGQGYSPLHF. CDR3 coding DNA: TGTGCCAGCAGCGAGGGACAGGGCTATTCACCCCTCCACTTT. The rearrangement links TRBV6-5 to TRBJ1-6, with 9 nucleotides matching TRBD1. Germline V gives CDR1 MNHEY, CDR2 SVGAGI. V lost 6 bases, J lost 8 bases, and 5 bases stayed unmatched. CDR3 length: 14 residues.

The chain joins TRBV19 to TRBJ1-5; 8 bases agree with TRBD1. The germline V gene encodes CDR1 LNHDA and CDR2 SQIVND (reference sequence). CDR3 size: 14 residues. Trimming at V came to 4 bases and at J to 2 bases, leaving 1 base not matched to a gene. CDR3 amino acids: CASSNRGGNQPQHF. The DNA of the CDR3 is TGTGCCAGTAGTAACAGGGGGGGCAATCAGCCCCAGCATTTT.

The rearrangement joins TRBV11-3 to TRBJ2-2, with 11 bases aligning to TRBD1. There are 15 residues in the CDR3. Germline loops: CDR1 SGHNT, CDR2 YENEEA. Trimming removed 5 bases from V and 8 bases from J; junction bases left unmatched: 7. The CDR3: CASSLGTGGGGELFF. Written as DNA, the CDR3 is TGTGCCAGCAGCCTGGGGACAGGGGGAGGTGGGGAGCTGTTTTTT.

The rearrangement uses TRBV4-2 and TRBJ1-3; 7 bases align to TRBD1. CDR1 LGHNA and CDR2 YNFKEQ come from the germline V gene. The CDR3 loop spans 19 amino acids. V dropped 0 bases and J dropped 0; count of bases not matched to a gene: 11. In DNA, the CDR3 is TGTGCCAGCAGCCAAGACCCGGGGACAGCCTACCTCTCTGGAAACACCATATATTTT. Residues: CASSQDPGTAYLSGNTIYF.

Turning to this clone: Other nucleotide sequences from this sample produce the same CDR3. The chain uses TRBV5-1 and TRBJ2-1; 7 bases agree with TRBD2. CDR3 size: 16 residues. Unmatched junction bases numbered 5, after V lost 2 bases and J lost 0 bases. The germline V gene has CDR1 SGHRS and CDR2 YFSETQ. The CDR3 bases are TGCGCCAGCAGCTTATCCGGGGGGAGCTCCTACAATGAGCAGTTCTTC. It encodes CASSLSGGSSYNEQFF.

This chain links TRBV4-2 with TRBJ2-5; 10 nucleotides agree with TRBD2. V shed 3 bases, J shed 5 bases, and the junction held 6 bases outside the gene matches. This CDR3 contains 15 residues. Germline CDR1 and CDR2: LGHNA and YNFKEQ. The CDR3 DNA sequence: TGTGCCAGCAGCCATGTCTCTAGCGGGAGTGAGACCCAGTACTTC. As protein: CASSHVSSGSETQYF.

V is TRBV18 and J is TRBJ1-5, with 12 bases that match TRBD1. The CDR3 runs 14 residues. The germline CDR1 and CDR2 sequences are KGHSH and LQKENI. V shed 5 bases, J shed 7 bases, and the junction held 3 bases outside the gene matches. The CDR3 here is CASSEGTGGQPQHF. The CDR3 bases are TGTGCCAGCTCAGAAGGGACAGGGGGCCAGCCCCAGCATTTT.

The rearrangement links TRBV18 to TRBJ2-6; possibly TRBD1 for D (6 bases). Germline V gene lookup returns CDR1 KGHSH and CDR2 LQKENI. Trimming left V 2 bases short and J 0 bases short, with 14 bases between. The CDR3 runs 18 residues. The CDR3: CASSPNGTPLSGANVLTF. The CDR3, as DNA: TGTGCCAGCTCACCAAATGGGACACCCCTCTCTGGGGCCAACGTCCTGACTTTC.